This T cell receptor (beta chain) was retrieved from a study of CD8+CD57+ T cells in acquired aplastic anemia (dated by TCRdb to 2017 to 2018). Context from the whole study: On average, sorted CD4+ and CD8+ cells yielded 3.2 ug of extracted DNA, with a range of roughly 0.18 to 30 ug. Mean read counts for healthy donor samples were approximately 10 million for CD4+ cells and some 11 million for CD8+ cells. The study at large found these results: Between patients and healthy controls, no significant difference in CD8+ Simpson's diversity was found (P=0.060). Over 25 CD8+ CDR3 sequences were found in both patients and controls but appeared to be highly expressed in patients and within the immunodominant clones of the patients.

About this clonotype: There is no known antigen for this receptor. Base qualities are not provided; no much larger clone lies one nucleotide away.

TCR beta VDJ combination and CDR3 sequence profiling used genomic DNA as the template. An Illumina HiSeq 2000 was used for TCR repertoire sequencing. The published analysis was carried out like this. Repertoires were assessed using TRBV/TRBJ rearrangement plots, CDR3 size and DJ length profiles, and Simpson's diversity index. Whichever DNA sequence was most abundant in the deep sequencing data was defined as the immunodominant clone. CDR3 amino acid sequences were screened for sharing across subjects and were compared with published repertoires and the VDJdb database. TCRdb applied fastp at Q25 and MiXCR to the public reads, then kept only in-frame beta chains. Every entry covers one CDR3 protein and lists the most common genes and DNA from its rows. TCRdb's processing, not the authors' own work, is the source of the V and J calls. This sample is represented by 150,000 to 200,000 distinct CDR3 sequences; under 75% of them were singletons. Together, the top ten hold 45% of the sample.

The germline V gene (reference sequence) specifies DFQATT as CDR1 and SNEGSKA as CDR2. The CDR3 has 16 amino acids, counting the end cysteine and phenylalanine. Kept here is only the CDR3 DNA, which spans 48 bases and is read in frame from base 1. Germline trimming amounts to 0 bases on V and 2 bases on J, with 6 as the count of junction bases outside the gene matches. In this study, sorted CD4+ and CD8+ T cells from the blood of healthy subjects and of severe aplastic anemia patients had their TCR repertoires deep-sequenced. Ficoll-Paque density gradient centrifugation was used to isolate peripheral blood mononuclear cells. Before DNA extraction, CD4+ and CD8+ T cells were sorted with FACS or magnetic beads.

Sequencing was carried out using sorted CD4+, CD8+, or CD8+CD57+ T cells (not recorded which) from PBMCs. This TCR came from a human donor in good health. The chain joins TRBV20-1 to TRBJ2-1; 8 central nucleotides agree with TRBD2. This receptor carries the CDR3 CSARDSSREAYNEQFF. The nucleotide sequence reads TGCAGTGCTAGAGATTCCTCGCGGGAGGCCTACAATGAGCAGTTCTTC.